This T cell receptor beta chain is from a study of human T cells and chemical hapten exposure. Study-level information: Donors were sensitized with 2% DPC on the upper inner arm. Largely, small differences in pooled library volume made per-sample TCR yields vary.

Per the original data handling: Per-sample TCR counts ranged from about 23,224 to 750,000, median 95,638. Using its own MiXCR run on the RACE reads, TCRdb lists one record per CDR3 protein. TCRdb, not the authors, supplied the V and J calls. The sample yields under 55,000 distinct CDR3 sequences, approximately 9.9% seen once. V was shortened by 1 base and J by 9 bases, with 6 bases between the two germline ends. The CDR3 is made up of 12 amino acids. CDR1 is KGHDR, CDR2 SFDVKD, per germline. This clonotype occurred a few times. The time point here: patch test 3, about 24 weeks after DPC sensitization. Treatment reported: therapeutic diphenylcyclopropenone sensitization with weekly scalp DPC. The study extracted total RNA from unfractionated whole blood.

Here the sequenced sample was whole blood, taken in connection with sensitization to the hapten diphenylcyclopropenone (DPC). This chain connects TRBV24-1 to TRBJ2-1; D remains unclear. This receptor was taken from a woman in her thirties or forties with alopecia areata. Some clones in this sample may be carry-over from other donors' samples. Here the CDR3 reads CATSDLESEQFF. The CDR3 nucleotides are TGTGCCACCAGTGATTTAGAGAGTGAGCAGTTCTTC.